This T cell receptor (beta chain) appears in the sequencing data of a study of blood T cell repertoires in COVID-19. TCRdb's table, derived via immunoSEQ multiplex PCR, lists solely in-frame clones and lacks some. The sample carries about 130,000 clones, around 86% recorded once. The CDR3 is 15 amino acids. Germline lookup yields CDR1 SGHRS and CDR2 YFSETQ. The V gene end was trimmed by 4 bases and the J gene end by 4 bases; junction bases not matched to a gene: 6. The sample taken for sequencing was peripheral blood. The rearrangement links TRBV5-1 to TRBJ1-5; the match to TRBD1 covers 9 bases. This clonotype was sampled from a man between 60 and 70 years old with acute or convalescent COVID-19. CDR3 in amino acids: CASSPTGGPNQPQHF. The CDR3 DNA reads TGCGCCAGCAGCCCAACAGGGGGCCCAAATCAGCCCCAGCATTTT.